One sample yielded the 21 T cell receptor beta chains listed below, sequenced in a study of response to subunit inactivated influenza vaccine. Using its own MiXCR run on the RT-PCR reads, TCRdb lists one record per CDR3 protein. The data contain about 160,000 distinct CDR3 sequences, about 10% of them singletons. The sample was CD8+ T cells sorted from PBMCs, taken around 2 years after vaccination. The receptors originated from a man between 50 and 69 years old who received an inactivated influenza vaccine.

The rearrangement uses TRBV7-2 and TRBJ2-3; TRBD2 agrees at 12 bases. Germline loops: CDR1 SGHTA, CDR2 FQGNSA. The CDR3 length is 17 residues. The trim removed 3 bases at V and 7 bases at J, leaving 11 bases unmatched. CDR3 DNA: TGTGCCAGCAGCTTTGGACTAGCGGGGCCCTTCCTGAATACGCAGTATTTT. The encoded protein is CASSFGLAGPFLNTQYF.

V and J are TRBV5-1 and TRBJ2-3; D might be TRBD1 (6 bases). V was clipped by 1 base and J by 2 bases, with 11 bases between them. Per the germline V gene, CDR1 is SGHRS and CDR2 is YFSETQ. The CDR3 contains 15 residues. The CDR3, as DNA: TGCGCCAGCAGCTTGAGGCAGGGGTCCACAGATACGCAGTATTTT. As protein: CASSLRQGSTDTQYF.

This clonotype was counted a few times. The chain employs TRBV6-1 and TRBJ2-2; TRBD1 matches at 7 bases. This CDR3 is 15 amino acids long. The V and J ends lost 5 bases and 7 bases, in that order; junction bases with no gene match: 10. CDR1 MNHNS and CDR2 SASEGT come from the germline V gene. CDR3 DNA sequence: TGTGCCAGCAGTCCTAGACAGGGTATCGGCGGGGAGCTGTTTTTT. Translating it yields CASSPRQGIGGELFF.

This clonotype was detected a few times. The J gene is TRBJ1-4, the V gene TRBV4-3; D gene ambiguous. The CDR3 consists of 16 residues. Germline V gives CDR1 LGHNA, CDR2 YSLEER. V was shortened by 1 base and J by 3 bases, with 12 bases between the two germline ends. Written as DNA, the CDR3 is TGCGCCAGCAGCCAAGGCGGATTTTCCTCTAATGAAAAACTGTTTTTT. Translation gives CASSQGGFSSNEKLFF.

This clonotype was seen at least ten times. This chain uses TRBV27 with TRBJ2-7; maybe TRBD1 (5 bases). The V and J ends lost 6 bases and 5 bases respectively, with 17 bases between them. This CDR3 spans 14 amino acids. Germline loops: CDR1 MNHEY, CDR2 SMNVEV (reference sequence). In nucleotides, the CDR3 is TGTGCCAGCAGCACGCAGGGAAATTGGGACGAGCAGTACTTC. As protein: CASSTQGNWDEQYF.

This clonotype came up many times. This chain uses TRBV5-1 with TRBJ2-1, with D possibly being TRBD1 or TRBD2 (5 bases each). The CDR3 runs 17 residues. Trimming pared 3 bases from V and 4 bases from J, leaving 20 bases between. From germline, CDR1 is SGHRS and CDR2 YFSETQ. CDR3 bases: TGCGCCAGCAGCTCGATGTGGGGGTCAACCGCGTACAATGAGCAGTTCTTC. Its protein product is CASSSMWGSTAYNEQFF.

The chain combines TRBV5-1 with TRBJ2-5; D is possibly TRBD2 (6 bases). V was shortened by 4 bases and J by 2 bases, with 15 bases between the two germline ends. Germline V gene data show CDR1 as SGHRS and CDR2 as YFSETQ. This CDR3 spans 15 amino acids. CDR3 nucleotide sequence: TGCGCCAGCAGCGTCCGGGGGAATAATCAAGAGACCCAGTACTTC. Its translation: CASSVRGNNQETQYF.

The V gene is TRBV11-2, the J gene TRBJ2-3, with 11 bases that match TRBD2. V trimming: 5 bases; J trimming: 0 bases; junction bases outside the gene matches: 13. This CDR3 is 19 amino acids long. CDR1 is SGHAT and CDR2 is FQNNGV in the germline V gene. CDR3 in amino acids: CASSRAGTSGYRSTDTQYF. The DNA for the CDR3 is TGTGCCAGCAGCCGAGCTGGGACTAGCGGATACCGTAGCACAGATACGCAGTATTTT.

With regard to this clonotype: The limits of the CDR3 on the DNA are not certain, so only TCRdb's listed CDR3 is given. The gene calls are TRBV10-3 and TRBJ2-1; the table's D gene call, TRBD1, was not cross checked with the DNA. From germline, CDR1 is ENHRY and CDR2 SYGVKD. The CDR3 length equals 18 residues, ends included. This CDR3 reads CAISTSGQGPSSYNEQFF.

Notes on this clonotype: A much larger clone differs from this one at a single base, so this may be a read error. The V and J genes are TRBV7-8 and TRBJ2-3; D may be TRBD1 (5 bases). The CDR3 length is 14 residues. Germline values: CDR1 SGHVS, CDR2 FQNEAQ. CDR3 sequence reads: CASSLEWGTDAQYF. The CDR3 DNA sequence: TGTGCCAGCAGCTTAGAATGGGGCACAGATGCGCAGTATTTT.

This chain links TRBV7-6 with TRBJ2-2, with D possibly called TRBD1 or TRBD2 (5 bases each). Germline V gene sequence: CDR1 SGHVS, CDR2 FNYEAQ. V was trimmed by 8 bases and J by 1 base, leaving 11 bases between them. The CDR3 consists of 14 residues. The CDR3 DNA follows: TGTGCCAGCTCTGAGGGGTTGAACACCGGGGAGCTGTTTTTT. Encoded protein: CASSEGLNTGELFF.

This clonotype was counted only a few times. V and J are TRBV7-2 and TRBJ2-7; D is unclear. Germline CDR1 reads SGHTA; CDR2 reads FQGNSA. The CDR3 has 12 amino acids. Trimming cost V 5 bases and J 4 bases, with 9 bases left between them. CDR3 protein: CASSRSVYEQYF. CDR3 sequence (DNA): TGTGCCAGCAGCCGGTCAGTGTACGAGCAGTACTTC.

In this sample, this clonotype turned up a few times. The J gene is TRBJ2-1, the V gene TRBV11-2; possible D gene TRBD2, 6 bases. Trimming shortened V by 5 bases and J by 0 bases, and 17 bases separated the two germline ends. This CDR3 is 17 amino acids long. The germline gives CDR1 SGHAT, CDR2 FQNNGV. In nucleotides, the CDR3 is TGTGCCAGCAGCCCGACGGGGGTCATAAGCTCCTACAATGAGCAGTTCTTC. Its protein is CASSPTGVISSYNEQFF.

V gene TRBV7-9 combines with J gene TRBJ2-7; tentatively, D is TRBD2 (6 bases). In germline, CDR1 is SEHNR, CDR2 FQNEAQ (reference sequence). The CDR3 covers 14 residues. V was pared by 2 bases and J by 3 bases, with 11 bases between. Here the CDR3 reads CASSLLEEGYEQYF. In DNA form, the CDR3 reads TGTGCCAGCAGCTTACTGGAGGAGGGCTACGAGCAGTACTTC.

In its sample, this clonotype was seen many times. V gene TRBV4-1 combines with J gene TRBJ2-1; the D gene is possibly TRBD2 (6 bases). V was pared by 3 bases and J by 2 bases, with 20 bases between. This CDR3 has 18 amino acids. Germline CDR1 and CDR2: MGHRA and YSYEKL. CDR3 sequence reads: CASSHSLPGVGAYNEQFF. The CDR3 DNA sequence: TGCGCCAGCAGCCACTCTTTACCGGGAGTGGGAGCCTACAATGAGCAGTTCTTC.

In this sample, this clonotype turned up a few times. The V and J genes are TRBV7-8 and TRBJ2-5; 13 nucleotides agree with TRBD2. Looked up from germline, CDR1 is SGHVS and CDR2 is FQNEAQ. The CDR3 loop spans 17 amino acids. The junction had 8 bases not matched to a gene; V was cut back by 5 bases and J by 2 bases. CDR3 sequence: CASSRLTSGRPQETQYF. DNA for the CDR3: TGTGCCAGCAGCCGCCTGACTAGCGGGAGGCCGCAAGAGACCCAGTACTTC.

This clonotype has at least ten counts. This chain joins TRBV2 and TRBJ2-7, with D uncertain. This CDR3 contains 15 residues. CDR1 and CDR2 from the germline V gene are SNHLY and FYNNEI. Trimming pared 0 bases from V and 3 bases from J, leaving 12 bases between. The CDR3 DNA reads TGTGCCAGCAGTGAAGCGTGGACGGATAACTACGAGCAGTACTTC. Translating gives CASSEAWTDNYEQYF. Using reference TRBV2 and TRBJ2-7 for the parts outside the CDR3, the full variable domain is EPEVTQTPSHQVTQMGQEVILRCVPISNHLYFYWYRQILGQKVEFLVSFYNNEISEKSEIFDDQFSVERPDGSNFTLKIRSTKLEDSAMYFCASSEAWTDNYEQYFGPGTRLTVT.

The chain carries TRBV10-3 and TRBJ2-5; 11 bases map to TRBD1. This CDR3 has 17 residues. Germline CDR1 and CDR2: ENHRY and SYGVKD. The V gene end was trimmed by 0 bases and the J gene end by 5 bases; junction bases not matched to a gene: 8. The CDR3 is CAISESRTGGIGETQYF. The DNA for the CDR3 is TGTGCCATCAGTGAGTCCCGGACAGGGGGCATCGGGGAGACCCAGTACTTC.

This clonotype has more than one count but fewer than ten. V gene TRBV27 combines with J gene TRBJ1-1; possible D gene TRBD1, 6 bases. In germline, CDR1 is MNHEY, CDR2 SMNVEV (reference sequence). Trimming took off 6 bases at V and 1 base at J, with 12 bases between the two ends. The CDR3 is made up of 14 amino acids. CDR3 loop: CASRKQGENTEAFF. The CDR3 nucleotides read TGTGCCAGCAGAAAACAGGGCGAGAACACTGAAGCTTTCTTT.

This clonotype was seen repeatedly, ten times or more. This chain joins TRBV7-9 and TRBJ2-7; D is possibly TRBD1 (5 bases). V gave up 5 bases and J gave up 3 bases, with 17 bases separating them. This CDR3 comprises 15 residues. Germline CDR1 reads SEHNR; CDR2 reads FQNEAQ (reference sequence). CDR3 sequence reads: CASSLLSGPHYEQYF. The CDR3 nucleotides are TGTGCCAGCAGCCTCCTTTCAGGGCCCCACTACGAGCAGTACTTC.

This chain joins TRBV20-1 and TRBJ2-7, with 8 bases lining up with TRBD2. With 6 bases clipped from V and 1 base from J, the junction kept 20 bases outside the gene matches. Per the germline V gene, CDR1 is DFQATT and CDR2 is SNEGSKA (reference sequence). This CDR3 is 18 amino acids long. CDR3 nucleotide sequence: TGCAGTGCCTGGACAGTTTCCCTGGCGGGAGGACCATCCTACGAGCAGTACTTC. Amino acid sequence: CSAWTVSLAGGPSYEQYF.